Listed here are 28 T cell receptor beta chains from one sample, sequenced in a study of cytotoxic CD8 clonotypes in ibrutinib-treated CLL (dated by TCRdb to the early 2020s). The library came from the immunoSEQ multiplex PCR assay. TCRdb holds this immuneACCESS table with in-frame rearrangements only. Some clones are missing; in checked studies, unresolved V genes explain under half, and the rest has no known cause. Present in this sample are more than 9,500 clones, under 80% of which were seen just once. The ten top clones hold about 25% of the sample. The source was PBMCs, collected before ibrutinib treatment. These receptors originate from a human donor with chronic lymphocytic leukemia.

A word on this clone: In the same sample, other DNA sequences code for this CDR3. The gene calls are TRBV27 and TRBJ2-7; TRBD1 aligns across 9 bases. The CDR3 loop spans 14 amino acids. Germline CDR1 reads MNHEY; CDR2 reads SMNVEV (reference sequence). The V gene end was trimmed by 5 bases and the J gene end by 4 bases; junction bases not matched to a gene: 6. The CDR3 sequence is CASSKGQGFYEQYF. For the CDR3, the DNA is TGTGCCAGCAGTAAAGGACAGGGGTTTTACGAGCAGTACTTC.

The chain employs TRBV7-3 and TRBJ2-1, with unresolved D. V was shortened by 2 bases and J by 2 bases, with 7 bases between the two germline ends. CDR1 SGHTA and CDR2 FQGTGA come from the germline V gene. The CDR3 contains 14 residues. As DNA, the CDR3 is TGTGCCAGCAGCTTATCGGCGGCCTACAATGAGCAGTTCTTC. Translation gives CASSLSAAYNEQFF.

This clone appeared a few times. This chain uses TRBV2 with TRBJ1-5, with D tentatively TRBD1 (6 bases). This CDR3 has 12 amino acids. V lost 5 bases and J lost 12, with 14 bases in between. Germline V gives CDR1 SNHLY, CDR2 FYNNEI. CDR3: CASSSQGGLQHF. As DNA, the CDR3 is TGTGCCAGCAGTTCCCAAGGGGGTCTCCAGCATTTT.

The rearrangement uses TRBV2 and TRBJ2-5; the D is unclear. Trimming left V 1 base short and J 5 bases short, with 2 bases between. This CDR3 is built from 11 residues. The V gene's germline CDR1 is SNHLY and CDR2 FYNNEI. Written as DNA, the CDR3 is TGTGCCAGCAGTGAAGTTGAGACCCAGTACTTC. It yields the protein CASSEVETQYF.

CDR3 protein: CASSQGGLDEQYF. The CDR3 DNA reads as TGCGCCAGCAGTCAGGGGGGGCTGGACGAGCAGTACTTC. The gene calls are TRBV10-1 and TRBJ2-7, with D possibly being TRBD1 or TRBD2 (7 bases each). V was pared by 5 bases and J by 5 bases, with 13 bases between. CDR3 length equals 13 residues. Germline V gene sequence: CDR1 WNHNN, CDR2 SYGVQD (reference sequence).

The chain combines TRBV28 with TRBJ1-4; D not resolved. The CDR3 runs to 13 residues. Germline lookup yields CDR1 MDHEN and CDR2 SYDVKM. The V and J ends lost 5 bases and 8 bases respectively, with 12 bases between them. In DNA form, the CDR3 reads TGTGCCAGCAGTACGGGGATCGGGGAAAAACTGTTTTTT. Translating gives CASSTGIGEKLFF.

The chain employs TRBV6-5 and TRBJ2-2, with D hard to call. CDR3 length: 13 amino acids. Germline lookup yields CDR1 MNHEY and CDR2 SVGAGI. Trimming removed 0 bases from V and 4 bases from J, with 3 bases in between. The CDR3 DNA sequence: TGTGCCAGCAGTTACTCTTCCACCGGGGAGCTGTTTTTT. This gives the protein CASSYSSTGELFF.

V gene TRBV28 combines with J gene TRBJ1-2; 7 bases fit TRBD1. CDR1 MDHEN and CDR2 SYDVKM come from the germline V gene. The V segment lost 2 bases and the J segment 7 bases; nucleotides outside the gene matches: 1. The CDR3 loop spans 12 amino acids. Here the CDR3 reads CASSLGTAGYTF. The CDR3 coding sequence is TGTGCCAGCAGTTTAGGGACAGCTGGCTACACCTTC.

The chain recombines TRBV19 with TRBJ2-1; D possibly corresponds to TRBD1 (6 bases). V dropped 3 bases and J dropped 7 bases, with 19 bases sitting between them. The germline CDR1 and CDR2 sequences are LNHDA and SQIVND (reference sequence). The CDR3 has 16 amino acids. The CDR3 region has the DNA TGTGCCAGTAGTATGGGCAGGGACACGGGGAGAAATGAGCAGTTCTTC. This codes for CASSMGRDTGRNEQFF.

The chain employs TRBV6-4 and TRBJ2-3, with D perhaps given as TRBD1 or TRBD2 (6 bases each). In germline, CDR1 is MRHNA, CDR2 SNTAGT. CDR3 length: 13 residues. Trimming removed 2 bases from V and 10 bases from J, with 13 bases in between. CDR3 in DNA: TGTGCCAGCAGTGACAATGGGGGGCTATCGCAGTATTTT. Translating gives CASSDNGGLSQYF.

In DNA, the CDR3 is TGTGCCAGCAGCACCGGGACAGGTTCGGGGGAGCAGTACTTC. This encodes CASSTGTGSGEQYF. This chain connects TRBV7-3 to TRBJ2-7, with 8 bases aligning to TRBD1. V was pared by 5 bases and J by 7 bases, with 10 bases of the junction left unmatched. The CDR3 totals 14 residues. Per germline, CDR1 SGHTA and CDR2 FQGTGA. The variable domain in full, with the rest retrieved from reference TRBV7-3 and TRBJ2-7, is GAGVSQTPSNKVTEKGKYVELRCDPISGHTALYWYRQSLGQGPEFLIYFQGTGAADDSGLPNDRFFAVRPEGSVSTLKIQRTERGDSAVYLCASSTGTGSGEQYFGPGTRLTVT.

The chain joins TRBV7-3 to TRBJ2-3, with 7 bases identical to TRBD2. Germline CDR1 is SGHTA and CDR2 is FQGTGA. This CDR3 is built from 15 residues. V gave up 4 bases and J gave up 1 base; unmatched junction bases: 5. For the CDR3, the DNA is TGTGCCAGCAGCTCCTTGGCGGGGGGCACAGATACGCAGTATTTT. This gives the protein CASSSLAGGTDTQYF.

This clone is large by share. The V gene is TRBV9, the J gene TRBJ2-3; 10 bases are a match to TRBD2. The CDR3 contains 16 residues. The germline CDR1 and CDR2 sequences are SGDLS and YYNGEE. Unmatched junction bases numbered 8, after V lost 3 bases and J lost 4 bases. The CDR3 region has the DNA TGTGCCAGCAGCGGGGAAGCGGGGGGGGCCCCAGATACGCAGTATTTT. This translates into CASSGEAGGAPDTQYF.

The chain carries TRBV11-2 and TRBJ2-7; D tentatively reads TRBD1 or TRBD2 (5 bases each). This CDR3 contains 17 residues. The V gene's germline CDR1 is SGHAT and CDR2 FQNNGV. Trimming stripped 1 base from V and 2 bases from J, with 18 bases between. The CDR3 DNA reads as TGTGCCAGCAGCTTAGCGATGGGACGGAACCATGCCTACGAGCAGTACTTC. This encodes CASSLAMGRNHAYEQYF.

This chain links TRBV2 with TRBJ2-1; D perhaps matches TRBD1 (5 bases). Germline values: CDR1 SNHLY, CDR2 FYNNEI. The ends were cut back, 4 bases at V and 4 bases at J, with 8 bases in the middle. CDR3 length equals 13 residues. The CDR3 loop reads CASSGTGYNEQFF. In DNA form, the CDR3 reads TGTGCCAGCAGTGGAACAGGTTACAATGAGCAGTTCTTC.

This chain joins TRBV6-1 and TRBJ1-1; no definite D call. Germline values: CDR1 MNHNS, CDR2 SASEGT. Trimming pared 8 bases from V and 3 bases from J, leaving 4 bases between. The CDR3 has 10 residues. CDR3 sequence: CASLDTEAFF. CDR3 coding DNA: TGTGCCAGCCTTGACACTGAAGCTTTCTTT.

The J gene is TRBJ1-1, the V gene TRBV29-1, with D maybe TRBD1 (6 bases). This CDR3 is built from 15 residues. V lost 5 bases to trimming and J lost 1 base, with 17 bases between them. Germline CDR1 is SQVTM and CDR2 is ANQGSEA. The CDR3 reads CSVTNTLTGNTEAFF. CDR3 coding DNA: TGCAGCGTTACTAATACCCTGACAGGGAACACTGAAGCTTTCTTT.

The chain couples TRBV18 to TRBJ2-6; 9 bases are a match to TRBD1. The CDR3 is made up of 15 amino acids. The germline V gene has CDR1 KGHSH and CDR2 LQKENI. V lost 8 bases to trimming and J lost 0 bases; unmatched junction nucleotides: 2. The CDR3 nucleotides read TGTGCCAGCACGGACAGGGGCTCTGGGGCCAACGTCCTGACTTTC. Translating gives CASTDRGSGANVLTF.

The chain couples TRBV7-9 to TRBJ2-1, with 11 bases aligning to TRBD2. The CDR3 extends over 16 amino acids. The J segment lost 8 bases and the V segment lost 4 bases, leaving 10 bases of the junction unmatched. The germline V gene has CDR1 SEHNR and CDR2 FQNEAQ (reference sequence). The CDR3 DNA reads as TGTGCCAGCAGCTCGTCCCTAGCGGGGGGCGTCGATGAGCAGTTCTTC. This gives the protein CASSSSLAGGVDEQFF. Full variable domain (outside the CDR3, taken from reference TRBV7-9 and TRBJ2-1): DTGVSQNPRHKITKRGQNVTFRCDPISEHNRLYWYRQTLGQGPEFLTYFQNEAQLEKSRLLSDRFSAERPKGSFSTLEIQRTEQGDSAMYLCASSSSLAGGVDEQFFGPGTRLTVL.

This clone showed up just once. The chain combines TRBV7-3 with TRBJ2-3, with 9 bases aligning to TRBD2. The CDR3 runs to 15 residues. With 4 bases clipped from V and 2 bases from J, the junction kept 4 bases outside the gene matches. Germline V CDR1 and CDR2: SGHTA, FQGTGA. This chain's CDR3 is CASSSVAGATDTQYF. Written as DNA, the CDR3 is TGTGCCAGCAGCTCCGTAGCGGGGGCCACAGATACGCAGTATTTT.

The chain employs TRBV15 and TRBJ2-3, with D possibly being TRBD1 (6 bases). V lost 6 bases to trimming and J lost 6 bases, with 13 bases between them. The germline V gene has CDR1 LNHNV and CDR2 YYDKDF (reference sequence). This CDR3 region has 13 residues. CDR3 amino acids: CATSRGRGDTQYF. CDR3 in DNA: TGTGCCACCAGTAGGGGGAGAGGGGATACGCAGTATTTT.

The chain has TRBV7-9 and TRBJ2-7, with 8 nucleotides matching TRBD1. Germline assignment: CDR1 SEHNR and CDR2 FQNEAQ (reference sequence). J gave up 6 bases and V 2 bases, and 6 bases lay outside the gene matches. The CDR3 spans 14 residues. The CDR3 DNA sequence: TGTGCCAGCAGCTTACAGGGGGCATTAGGCGAGCAGTACTTC. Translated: CASSLQGALGEQYF.

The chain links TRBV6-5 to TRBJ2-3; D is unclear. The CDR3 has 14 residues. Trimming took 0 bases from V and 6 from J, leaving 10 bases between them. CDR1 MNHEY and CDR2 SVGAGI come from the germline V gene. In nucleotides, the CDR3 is TGTGCCAGCAGTTACTCGATGTCGCGGGATACGCAGTATTTT. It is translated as CASSYSMSRDTQYF.

The CDR3 here is CASSVNRPISGNTIYF. The DNA for the CDR3 is TGTGCCAGCAGCGTCAACAGGCCGATCTCTGGAAACACCATATATTTT. The J gene is TRBJ1-3, the V gene TRBV9; TRBD1 might be the D (5 bases). The V end lost 2 bases, the J end lost 0 bases, and 12 bases lay between the germline ends. The CDR3 totals 16 residues. The germline CDR1 and CDR2 sequences are SGDLS and YYNGEE. The variable domain in full, with the rest retrieved from reference TRBV9 and TRBJ1-3, is DSGVTQTPKHLITATGQRVTLRCSPRSGDLSVYWYQQSLDQGLQFLIQYYNGEERAKGNILERFSAQQFPDLHSELNLSSLELGDSALYFCASSVNRPISGNTIYFGEGSWLTVV.

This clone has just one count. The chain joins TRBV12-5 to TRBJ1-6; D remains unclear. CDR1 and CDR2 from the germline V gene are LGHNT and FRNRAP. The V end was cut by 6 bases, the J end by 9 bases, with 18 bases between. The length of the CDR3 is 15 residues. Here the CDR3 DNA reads TGTGCTAGTGGATCGTATAAGGTATGGAGTTCACCCCTCCACTTT. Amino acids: CASGSYKVWSSPLHF.

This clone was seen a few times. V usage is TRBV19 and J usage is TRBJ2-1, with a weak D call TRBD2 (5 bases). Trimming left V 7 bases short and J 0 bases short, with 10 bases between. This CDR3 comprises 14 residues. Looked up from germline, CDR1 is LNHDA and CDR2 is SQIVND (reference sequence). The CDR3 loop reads CASNEGLSYNEQFF. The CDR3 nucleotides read TGTGCCAGTAATGAGGGCCTCTCCTACAATGAGCAGTTCTTC.

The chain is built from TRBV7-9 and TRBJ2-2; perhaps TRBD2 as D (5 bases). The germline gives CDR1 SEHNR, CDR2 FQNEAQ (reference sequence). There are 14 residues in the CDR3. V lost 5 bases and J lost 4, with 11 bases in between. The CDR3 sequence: CASSLKGSTGELFF. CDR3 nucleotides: TGTGCCAGCAGCCTGAAAGGGAGCACCGGGGAGCTGTTTTTT.

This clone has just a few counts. The CDR3 loop is CASSYRGDWAGELFF. The CDR3 DNA sequence: TGTGCCAGCAGTTACAGGGGGGATTGGGCCGGGGAGCTGTTTTTT. The chain carries TRBV6-5 and TRBJ2-2; D may match TRBD1 or TRBD2 (6 bases each). The CDR3 covers 15 residues. V dropped 2 bases and J dropped 6 bases, with 13 bases sitting between them. Germline assignment: CDR1 MNHEY and CDR2 SVGAGI.